The sequence of this T cell receptor (beta chain) was determined in a study of T cells and copy number aberrations in small-cell lung cancer. Regarding the study as a whole: Tumors showed lower T-cell density, richness and clonality than adjacent lung, though density did not differ significantly.

Donors were all either smokers or heavy second-hand smokers. Normal lung samples lay at least 2 cm from the tumor margin. Libraries were prepared by immunoSEQ multiplex PCR; TCRdb keeps only in-frame clonotypes and omits some of them. The table has about 2,600 clones, less than 85% seen once. Regarding this clone: Its specificity is not known.

Trimming cost V 2 bases and J 4 bases, with 8 bases left between them. In germline, CDR1 is MNHNY, CDR2 SVGAGI (reference sequence). The CDR3 is made up of 13 amino acids. This clonotype originated in a man between 60 and 75 years old with small cell lung cancer. V is TRBV6-6 and J is TRBJ2-5, with D uncertain. The sequencing sample was made of normal tissue next to the tumor. The CDR3 here is CASSYAQAETQYF. The CDR3 nucleotides read TGTGCCAGCAGTTACGCCCAAGCAGAGACCCAGTACTTC.